A single sample is the source of the 5 T cell receptor beta chains below, sequenced in a study of T cell repertoires in cytomegalovirus infection (dated by TCRdb to about 2019). Sequencing was carried out with an Illumina HiSeq 1500. TCRdb redid the processing of the public reads, applying fastp at Q25 and MiXCR, and retained in-frame beta chains. Duplicate CDR3 protein sequences are folded into a single record with the most common DNA and genes. Counted in this sample were about 140,000 distinct CDR3 sequences; roughly 6.5% of them appeared once. The ten largest clonotypes hold roughly 18% of the sample. The source material was PBMCs. The receptors here all came from a human donor in good health (CMV status not recorded). Some clones in this sample may be carry-over from other donors' samples.

This clonotype was seen at least ten times. The chain combines TRBV7-2 with TRBJ1-1; 7 nucleotides line up with TRBD1. Trimming at V came to 3 bases and at J to 2 bases, leaving 6 bases not matched to a gene. The CDR3 spans 15 residues. CDR1 is SGHTA, CDR2 FQGNSA, per germline. CDR3 sequence: CASSLDHRGNTEAFF. CDR3 nucleotides: TGTGCCAGCAGCTTGGACCACAGGGGTAACACTGAAGCTTTCTTT.

This clonotype was detected ten times or more. The chain combines TRBV7-2 with TRBJ2-5; 11 bases are shared with TRBD2. V lost 3 bases and J lost 2; bases outside the gene matches: 5. CDR1 and CDR2 (germline): SGHTA, FQGNSA. CDR3 size: 16 residues. The CDR3 region has the DNA TGTGCCAGCAGCTTGGGGCCTAGCGGGGGGCAAGAGACCCAGTACTTC. Residues: CASSLGPSGGQETQYF.

This clonotype was seen more than once but under ten times. This chain links TRBV5-1 with TRBJ1-4; D is perhaps TRBD1 (6 bases). The germline gives CDR1 SGHRS, CDR2 YFSETQ. The V end was cut by 0 bases, the J end by 0 bases, with 9 bases between. The CDR3 has 16 residues. Here the CDR3 DNA reads TGCGCCAGCAGCTTGGGACAGGTTGCAACTAATGAAAAACTGTTTTTT. This sequence encodes CASSLGQVATNEKLFF.

The chain couples TRBV20-1 to TRBJ2-1; D not resolved. The CDR3 spans 14 residues. V was cut by 3 bases and J by 9 bases, with 18 bases left in between. Germline V gene sequence: CDR1 DFQATT, CDR2 SNEGSKA (reference sequence). The CDR3 region has the DNA TGCAGTGCTAGGGGCGGTTCGGGTTTAGGTGAGCAGTTCTTC. This codes for CSARGGSGLGEQFF.

This clonotype was observed many times. The chain joins TRBV7-2 to TRBJ1-2, with TRBD1 identical over 7 bases. Germline V gene lookup returns CDR1 SGHTA and CDR2 FQGNSA. V lost 5 bases to trimming and J lost 1 base; unmatched junction nucleotides: 10. The CDR3 has 16 residues. DNA of the CDR3: TGTGCCAGCAGCGCCCTGCCGGGACAGAATAACTATGGCTACACCTTC. It codes for CASSALPGQNNYGYTF.